The 23 T cell receptor beta chains below were found in one sample sequenced in a study of shared clonotypes between healthy human individuals. Method: immunoSEQ multiplex PCR; TCRdb's copy keeps in-frame clones and lacks some. The sample holds under 1,100,000 clones; 75% to 80% are singletons and the top ten take 0.61%. The material sequenced was memory CD4+ T cells from PBMCs. As for subset: CD45RA-negative fraction. Receptor source: a young man in good health. Some clones in this sample may be carry-over from other donors' samples.

The rearrangement joins TRBV7-2 to TRBJ2-7; D is unclear. V gave up 5 bases and J gave up 2 bases, with 13 bases separating them. The CDR3 has 14 residues. Germline V gene sequence: CDR1 SGHTA, CDR2 FQGNSA. The CDR3 region is CASSHHREAYEQYF. The CDR3 coding sequence is TGTGCCAGCAGCCACCACCGTGAAGCCTACGAGCAGTACTTC.

The J gene is TRBJ2-1, the V gene TRBV25-1; D gene unclear. Per germline, CDR1 MGHDK and CDR2 SYGVNS. The V gene lost 6 bases and the J gene lost 8 bases, with 11 bases spanning the gap. The CDR3 length is 12 residues. Here the CDR3 DNA reads TGTGCCAGCAGGTCCTATGGCGATGAGCAGTTCTTC. Its translation: CASRSYGDEQFF.

Points on this clone: This likely traces to a read error, being one base from a far larger clone. This sequence joins TRBV4-3 and TRBJ2-7; TRBD2 matches 8 bases. V lost 4 bases to trimming and J lost 0 bases; unmatched junction nucleotides: 8. Germline CDR1 and CDR2: LGHNA and YSLEER. This CDR3 has 16 residues. CDR3: CASSPQRERDSYEQYF. The CDR3 DNA is TGCGCCAGCAGCCCCCAGCGGGAGAGGGACTCCTACGAGCAGTACTTC.

This clone came up many times. CDR3 in DNA: TGTGCCAGCAGCGACAGGACAGCAATTAATGAAAAACTGTTTTTT. Residues: CASSDRTAINEKLFF. V is TRBV27 and J is TRBJ1-4; TRBD1 is a possible D gene (6 bases). The germline CDR1 and CDR2 sequences are MNHEY and SMNVEV (reference sequence). This CDR3 region has 15 residues. With 6 bases removed from V and 4 bases from J, the gap between germline ends came to 15 bases.

The rearrangement joins TRBV5-1 to TRBJ2-5; a possible D gene is TRBD2 (6 bases). V was pared by 0 bases and J by 3 bases, with 9 bases between. This CDR3 comprises 14 residues. Germline CDR1 SGHRS, CDR2 YFSETQ. The CDR3 sequence: CASSLAASEETQYF. The DNA of the CDR3 is TGCGCCAGCAGCTTGGCGGCTAGCGAAGAGACCCAGTACTTC.

The V and J genes are TRBV5-1 and TRBJ1-2; D is unresolved. CDR1 and CDR2 from the germline V gene are SGHRS and YFSETQ. The CDR3 runs to 12 residues. V was pared by 8 bases and J by 0 bases, with 8 bases between. The CDR3 region is CASREANYGYTF. As DNA, the CDR3 is TGCGCCAGTAGAGAGGCTAACTATGGCTACACCTTC.

A few counts support this clone. This rearrangement joins TRBV29-1 to TRBJ2-1; D is perhaps TRBD2 (6 bases). The V gene's germline CDR1 is SQVTM and CDR2 ANQGSEA. Between the trimmed V and J ends, which lost 3 bases and 8 bases, there was a span of 17 bases. The CDR3 spans 14 residues. CDR3 in DNA: TGCAGCGTTGACCCCTCCGGGGGTCACCATGAGCAGTTCTTC. It specifies CSVDPSGGHHEQFF.

Points on this clone: Being one base from a much bigger clone, this may be a read error. V and J are TRBV11-2 and TRBJ1-3, with a weak D call TRBD1 (6 bases). Trimming pared 0 bases from V and 9 bases from J, leaving 12 bases between. Germline CDR1 SGHAT, CDR2 FQNNGV. The CDR3 runs to 14 residues. CDR3 bases: TGTGCCAGCAGCTTAGACAGGGGATGGGGCACCATATATTTT. Its translation is CASSLDRGWGTIYF.

The V and J genes are TRBV7-9 and TRBJ1-1, with no clear D. Germline V gene sequence: CDR1 SEHNR, CDR2 FQNEAQ (reference sequence). With 5 bases removed from V and 6 bases from J, the gap between germline ends came to 25 bases. CDR3 size: 17 residues. In nucleotides, the CDR3 is TGTGCCAGCAGCCGGTTACCGGCTGCCGACGCTTGGGCTGAAGCTTTCTTT. Translating it yields CASSRLPAADAWAEAFF.

V usage is TRBV2 and J usage is TRBJ2-5, with TRBD1 as a possible D gene (5 bases). The better agreement between TRBJ2-7 and the DNA end casts doubt on the J call. Germline assignment: CDR1 SNHLY and CDR2 FYNNEI. The CDR3 has 14 residues. The CDR3 loop reads CASSARGTTYEQYF. CDR3 bases: TGTGCCAGCAGTGCAAGGGGAACTACCTACGAGCAGTACTTC.

The chain employs TRBV29-1 and TRBJ1-2, with a tentative D call TRBD1 (5 bases). V lost 5 bases and J lost 6, with 22 bases in between. The CDR3 is 15 amino acids. The germline gives CDR1 SQVTM, CDR2 ANQGSEA. The CDR3 region has the DNA TGCAGCGTTTCCCGCCGGGACCTAAGTGGTCATGGCTACACCTTC. It specifies CSVSRRDLSGHGYTF.

The chain is built from TRBV4-3 and TRBJ2-7; possibly TRBD2 for D (7 bases). The CDR3 sequence is 13 residues long. Trimming left V 2 bases short and J 5 bases short, with 10 bases between. Germline V gene lookup returns CDR1 LGHNA and CDR2 YSLEER. CDR3 residues: CASSQRGADEQYF. In DNA form, the CDR3 reads TGCGCCAGCAGCCAACGGGGGGCTGACGAGCAGTACTTC.

The chain joins TRBV7-9 to TRBJ1-3; D possibly corresponds to TRBD1 (6 bases). The ends were cut back, 5 bases at V and 3 bases at J, with 11 bases in the middle. The CDR3 sequence is 14 residues long. Germline CDR1 SEHNR, CDR2 FQNEAQ (reference sequence). CDR3 in amino acids: CASSIGQIGNTIYF. The CDR3, as DNA: TGTGCCAGCAGCATAGGACAGATTGGAAACACCATATATTTT. The complete variable domain, with remaining parts taken from reference TRBV7-9 and TRBJ1-3, reads DTGVSQNPRHKITKRGQNVTFRCDPISEHNRLYWYRQTLGQGPEFLTYFQNEAQLEKSRLLSDRFSAERPKGSFSTLEIQRTEQGDSAMYLCASSIGQIGNTIYFGEGSWLTVV.

A remark on this clone: This likely reflects a read error, since a far larger clone is one base away. This same CDR3 is encoded by further DNA sequences in the sample. This chain connects TRBV6-5 to TRBJ2-1; TRBD2 aligns across 8 bases. Germline values: CDR1 MNHEY, CDR2 SVGAGI. The CDR3 is 15 amino acids. The CDR3 bases are TGTGCTAGCACCGATGGTTCTAGCGGGCGCAATGAGCAGTTCTTC. Translated, it gives CASTDGSSGRNEQFF.

V is TRBV28 and J is TRBJ2-7; D possibly corresponds to TRBD1 (5 bases). From germline, CDR1 is MDHEN and CDR2 SYDVKM. With 7 bases removed from V and 3 bases from J, the gap between germline ends came to 16 bases. The CDR3 spans 14 residues. The CDR3: CASTRQPRDYEQYF. CDR3 nucleotides: TGTGCCAGCACCAGACAGCCAAGGGACTACGAGCAGTACTTC.

The genes are TRBV28 and TRBJ2-7, with D maybe TRBD1 (6 bases). From germline, CDR1 is MDHEN and CDR2 SYDVKM. V was cut by 3 bases and J by 6 bases, with 12 bases left in between. The CDR3 contains 13 residues. In DNA, the CDR3 is TGTGCCAGCAGTTTTTCGGACAGTCGCGAGCAGTACTTC. This encodes CASSFSDSREQYF.

This clone appeared a few times. The chain carries TRBV4-3 and TRBJ1-2, with D possibly TRBD1 on 6 matching bases. The germline V gene encodes CDR1 LGHNA and CDR2 YSLEER. The CDR3 length is 15 residues. Trimming took 3 bases from V and 10 from J, leaving 21 bases between them. DNA of the CDR3: TGCGCCAGCAGCCAGACGTCTGGACAGCGGATTGTCTACACCTTC. Translating gives CASSQTSGQRIVYTF.

The chain carries TRBV27 and TRBJ1-1; 9 positions match TRBD1. J lost 0 bases, V lost 1 base, and 12 bases had no gene match. Germline CDR1 is MNHEY and CDR2 is SMNVEV (reference sequence). The CDR3 is 19 residues long. This CDR3 reads CASSLYGQGRSIMNTEAFF. Here the CDR3 DNA reads TGTGCCAGCAGTTTATACGGACAGGGGAGGTCAATTATGAACACTGAAGCTTTCTTT.

In its sample, this clone was seen once. V usage is TRBV7-9 and J usage is TRBJ1-3; D remains ambiguous. CDR3 size: 16 residues. The germline V and J ends were trimmed by 5 bases and 0 bases, with 14 bases remaining between them. Germline V lookup: CDR1 SEHNR, CDR2 FQNEAQ (reference sequence). The CDR3 is CASSLGSGDSGNTIYF. The DNA for the CDR3 is TGTGCCAGCAGCCTAGGGTCTGGGGACTCTGGAAACACCATATATTTT.

Notes on this clone: It differs at one base from a far larger clone, so likely a read error. The CDR3 sequence is CVSRGRSTDTQYF. DNA of the CDR3: TGTGTCAGCAGGGGTCGGAGCACAGATACGCAGTATTTT. The gene calls are TRBV6-5 and TRBJ2-3; TRBD1 might be the D (6 bases). The CDR3 sequence is 13 residues long. From germline, CDR1 is MNHEY and CDR2 SVGAGI.

CDR3 amino acids: CASSWDVRSRETQYF. In DNA form, the CDR3 reads TGCGCCAGCAGCTGGGACGTCCGCTCGCGAGAGACCCAGTACTTC. This chain connects TRBV5-1 to TRBJ2-5; either TRBD1 or TRBD2 may fit D (5 bases each). This CDR3 has 15 residues. Germline lookup yields CDR1 SGHRS and CDR2 YFSETQ. The V end was cut by 3 bases, the J end by 4 bases, with 16 bases between.

This sequence joins TRBV7-3 and TRBJ1-1; TRBD1 might be the D (6 bases). The V gene's germline CDR1 is SGHTA and CDR2 FQGTGA. CDR3 size: 14 residues. Trimming removed 3 bases at V and 0 bases at J, with 8 bases between. CDR3 in amino acids: CASSFQGMNTEAFF. CDR3 bases: TGTGCCAGCAGCTTTCAGGGGATGAACACTGAAGCTTTCTTT.

The chain recombines TRBV2 with TRBJ1-4, with TRBD1 as a possible D gene (6 bases). V was trimmed by 4 bases and J by 7 bases, leaving 13 bases between them. This CDR3 has 14 amino acids. Germline-derived CDR1 and CDR2 are SNHLY and FYNNEI. CDR3 bases: TGTGCCAGCAGTGTCTCGGGGGGCTTTGAAAAACTGTTTTTT. Its translation is CASSVSGGFEKLFF.